The 28 T cell receptor beta chains below come from one sample, sequenced in a study of T cell changes during pregnancy in multiple sclerosis. Method: immunoSEQ multiplex PCR; TCRdb's copy keeps in-frame clones and lacks some. The sample has 20,000 or so clones, 80% to 90% seen once. Material: CD8+ T cells from peripheral blood mononuclear cells, obtained after pregnancy. These TCRs come from a female donor in good health, enrolled as a control in a pregnancy study.

The V gene is TRBV28, the J gene TRBJ1-2; D unclear. V was trimmed by 2 bases and J by 0 bases, leaving 7 bases between them. The V gene's germline CDR1 is MDHEN and CDR2 SYDVKM. The CDR3 totals 14 residues. The CDR3 sequence: CASSLLTPNYGYTF. Written as DNA, the CDR3 is TGTGCCAGCAGTTTACTGACACCTAACTATGGCTACACCTTC.

V and J are TRBV5-4 and TRBJ2-7; D not certain. The germline gives CDR1 SGHNT, CDR2 YYREEE (reference sequence). V lost 1 base and J lost 3, with 11 bases in between. CDR3 length: 14 amino acids. The CDR3 DNA reads TGTGCCAGCAGCTTGTCCCCCTCGGGCTACGAGCAGTACTTC. Translation gives CASSLSPSGYEQYF.

The rearrangement uses TRBV27 and TRBJ2-3; tentatively, D is TRBD1 (5 bases). Germline CDR1 is MNHEY and CDR2 is SMNVEV (reference sequence). The V end lost 0 bases, the J end lost 8 bases, and 24 bases lay between the germline ends. The CDR3 contains 18 residues. This chain's CDR3 is CASSLSIKDSQRSPTQYF. CDR3 nucleotide sequence: TGTGCCAGCAGTTTATCGATAAAAGACAGCCAGAGGTCCCCTACGCAGTATTTT.

To note about this clone: Other DNA sequences from this sample encode an identical CDR3 as well. The V and J genes are TRBV7-9 and TRBJ1-1, with 8 bases aligning to TRBD1. V lost 1 base and J lost 4; bases outside the gene matches: 2. Germline V gene sequence: CDR1 SEHNR, CDR2 FQNEAQ (reference sequence). This CDR3 is built from 14 residues. The DNA for the CDR3 is TGTGCCAGCAGCTTAGGGACAGGGAGCACTGAAGCTTTCTTT. It specifies CASSLGTGSTEAFF.

This clone was seen a single time. This chain connects TRBV7-9 to TRBJ2-7; D unclear. The CDR3 loop spans 15 amino acids. Between the trimmed V and J ends, which lost 0 bases and 2 bases, there was a span of 11 bases. Germline V gene data show CDR1 as SEHNR and CDR2 as FQNEAQ (reference sequence). The CDR3 spells CASSLAISTAYEQYF. Written as DNA, the CDR3 is TGTGCCAGCAGCTTAGCGATCTCTACCGCCTACGAGCAGTACTTC.

The chain joins TRBV29-1 to TRBJ1-1; perhaps TRBD1 as D (6 bases). Germline V gene data show CDR1 as SQVTM and CDR2 as ANQGSEA. Trimming took off 4 bases at V and 6 bases at J, with 12 bases between the two ends. This CDR3 is 12 amino acids long. In DNA form, the CDR3 reads TGCAGCGTTGTCTGGGGGCTCTCTGAAGCTTTCTTT. This encodes CSVVWGLSEAFF.

V gene TRBV11-2 combines with J gene TRBJ2-2; no reliable D call. This CDR3 has 17 amino acids. Germline lookup yields CDR1 SGHAT and CDR2 FQNNGV. Trimming took off 5 bases at V and 0 bases at J, with 16 bases between the two ends. The CDR3 coding sequence is TGTGCCAGCAGCCCCCTGATATATCGCGCGAACACCGGGGAGCTGTTTTTT. Its protein product is CASSPLIYRANTGELFF.

V usage is TRBV27 and J usage is TRBJ1-5, with D uncertain. Germline V gene lookup returns CDR1 MNHEY and CDR2 SMNVEV (reference sequence). The CDR3 has 15 residues. The germline V and J ends were trimmed by 6 bases and 0 bases, with 12 bases remaining between them. The CDR3 DNA reads TGTGCCAGCAGCTTAGACGGGAATAGCAATCAGCCCCAGCATTTT. Translation: CASSLDGNSNQPQHF.

The V gene is TRBV4-3, the J gene TRBJ2-3; D perhaps matches TRBD1 (5 bases). The CDR3 totals 16 residues. Between the trimmed V and J ends, which lost 0 bases and 2 bases, there was a span of 12 bases. The V gene's germline CDR1 is LGHNA and CDR2 YSLEER. DNA for the CDR3: TGCGCCAGCAGCCAAGAGGCGTGGACAATCACAGATACGCAGTATTTT. Encoded protein: CASSQEAWTITDTQYF.

J is TRBJ2-7 and V is TRBV6-5, with a tentative D call TRBD2 (6 bases). The CDR3 totals 14 residues. Trimming removed 2 bases from V and 3 bases from J, with 11 bases in between. Germline CDR1 and CDR2: MNHEY and SVGAGI. The chain's CDR3 is CASSYRGYVYEQYF. For the CDR3, the DNA is TGTGCCAGCAGTTACCGGGGGTACGTCTACGAGCAGTACTTC.

CDR3 residues: CASSLATDNQPQHF. CDR3 nucleotides: TGTGCCAGCAGTTTAGCGACAGATAATCAGCCCCAGCATTTT. The rearrangement uses TRBV27 and TRBJ1-5; tentative D call: TRBD1 (5 bases). V was cut by 2 bases and J by 4 bases, with 9 bases left in between. The CDR3 covers 14 residues. CDR1 and CDR2 from the germline V gene are MNHEY and SMNVEV (reference sequence).

V is TRBV9 and J is TRBJ2-7; TRBD2 might be the D (5 bases). V gave up 0 bases and J gave up 7 bases, with 11 bases separating them. This CDR3 is built from 13 residues. The germline gives CDR1 SGDLS, CDR2 YYNGEE. The CDR3 nucleotides read TGTGCCAGCAGCGTAGGGGGAGCGTGGGAGCAGTACTTC. It is translated as CASSVGGAWEQYF.

The chain uses TRBV6-5 and TRBJ2-3; the D gene is possibly TRBD2 (6 bases). The CDR3 runs to 15 residues. V was pared by 2 bases and J by 6 bases, with 15 bases between. The germline gives CDR1 MNHEY, CDR2 SVGAGI. This CDR3 is CASSYGGNTGDTQYF. The CDR3 DNA sequence: TGTGCCAGCAGTTACGGGGGGAACACCGGGGATACGCAGTATTTT.

As DNA, the CDR3 is TGTGCCAGCAGTCCGCAGGGTTTTAGCAATCAGCCCCAGCATTTT. It specifies CASSPQGFSNQPQHF. The rearrangement links TRBV27 to TRBJ1-5; D may be TRBD1 (5 bases). Germline CDR1 is MNHEY and CDR2 is SMNVEV (reference sequence). V was trimmed by 5 bases and J by 0 bases, leaving 11 bases between them. The CDR3 extends over 15 amino acids.

As for this clone: Because the CDR3's place on the DNA is in doubt, the DNA is left out and the CDR3 is given as listed by TCRdb. The chain carries TRBV21-1 and TRBJ1-2. TRBV21-1 is recorded as a pseudogene. The CDR3 contains 16 residues when both ends are counted. The CDR3 protein is CASSTEWGEGNYGYTF.

J is TRBJ2-7 and V is TRBV5-5; D uncertain. V lost 0 bases and J 3 bases, leaving 7 bases between the germline ends. The CDR3 runs 13 residues. CDR1 and CDR2 from the germline V gene are SGHKS and YYEKEE (reference sequence). For the CDR3, the DNA is TGTGCCAGCAGCTTGGCCAGGATCTACGAGCAGTACTTC. The encoded protein is CASSLARIYEQYF.

The chain has TRBV2 and TRBJ2-1, with a weak D call TRBD1 (6 bases). The ends were cut back, 2 bases at V and 2 bases at J, with 10 bases in the middle. This CDR3 has 15 amino acids. The V gene's germline CDR1 is SNHLY and CDR2 FYNNEI. CDR3 in amino acids: CASSERGGPYNEQFF. CDR3 bases: TGTGCCAGCAGTGAAAGAGGGGGACCCTACAATGAGCAGTTCTTC.

This clone was counted a single time. The genes are TRBV18 and TRBJ2-7; TRBD1 matches at 8 bases. V lost 2 bases to trimming and J lost 2 bases; unmatched junction nucleotides: 5. Germline V gives CDR1 KGHSH, CDR2 LQKENI. This CDR3 contains 15 residues. CDR3 coding DNA: TGTGCCAGCTCACCAACAGGGGGGATAGCCTACGAGCAGTACTTC. It yields the protein CASSPTGGIAYEQYF.

The CDR3 sequence is CAWSVSSGNTIYF. The CDR3 DNA sequence: TGTGCCTGGAGTGTTTCTTCTGGAAACACCATATATTTT. The chain employs TRBV30 and TRBJ1-3; D unresolved. The CDR3 length is 13 residues. V shed 0 bases and J shed 1 base, with 4 bases lying between them. Germline CDR1 GTSNPN, CDR2 SVGIG (reference sequence).

Here the CDR3 DNA reads TGTGCCAGCAGCCCCGTGATGGGCGAGACCCAGTACTTC. Amino acids: CASSPVMGETQYF. V is TRBV9 and J is TRBJ2-5, with D unclear. The CDR3 sequence is 13 residues long. Germline V gives CDR1 SGDLS, CDR2 YYNGEE. Trimming removed 4 bases from V and 5 bases from J, with 12 bases in between.

The chain combines TRBV4-1 with TRBJ2-5, with TRBD2 identical over 7 bases. The CDR3 contains 15 residues. The V and J ends lost 2 bases and 0 bases, in that order; junction bases with no gene match: 3. Germline values: CDR1 MGHRA, CDR2 YSYEKL. CDR3 coding DNA: TGCGCCAGCAGCCAAACCCTAGCGGACCAAGAGACCCAGTACTTC. Its translation is CASSQTLADQETQYF.

The chain has TRBV13 and TRBJ2-7; 14 bases align to TRBD2. From germline, CDR1 is PRHDT and CDR2 FYEKMQ (reference sequence). Trimming at V came to 3 bases and at J to 0 bases, leaving 4 bases not matched to a gene. The CDR3 extends over 17 amino acids. CDR3 protein: CASSFGLAGGRSYEQYF. CDR3 coding DNA: TGTGCCAGCAGCTTCGGACTAGCGGGGGGCCGCTCCTACGAGCAGTACTTC. Complete variable domain (other parts from reference TRBV13 and TRBJ2-7): AAGVIQSPRHLIKEKRETATLKCYPIPRHDTVYWYQQGPGQDPQFLISFYEKMQSDKGSIPDRFSAQQFSDYHSELNMSSLELGDSALYFCASSFGLAGGRSYEQYFGPGTRLTVT.

CDR3 DNA sequence: TGTGCCAGCAGTTCCGGCCCGGGCACTGAAGCTTTCTTT. Translating it yields CASSSGPGTEAFF. This sequence joins TRBV7-9 and TRBJ1-1; D uncertain. This CDR3 is 13 amino acids long. Germline loops: CDR1 SEHNR, CDR2 FQNEAQ (reference sequence). V was trimmed by 6 bases and J by 4 bases, leaving 12 bases between them.

The rearrangement uses TRBV4-1 and TRBJ2-1; 7 nucleotides align to TRBD2. The CDR3 length is 13 residues. V was clipped by 5 bases and J by 5 bases; unmatched bases: 3. CDR1 and CDR2 (germline): MGHRA, YSYEKL. This CDR3 is CASSFGTNNEQFF. The CDR3 nucleotides read TGCGCCAGCAGCTTTGGGACTAACAATGAGCAGTTCTTC.

The chain couples TRBV11-3 to TRBJ2-7; 14 nucleotides line up with TRBD2. Looked up from germline, CDR1 is SGHNT and CDR2 is YENEEA. J was trimmed by 2 bases and V by 5 bases; bases with no gene match: 5. The CDR3 covers 16 residues. The CDR3 loop reads CASSVWTSGGTYEQYF. The CDR3 bases are TGTGCCAGCAGCGTCTGGACTAGCGGGGGGACCTACGAGCAGTACTTC.

The chain couples TRBV12-5 to TRBJ1-5; 9 nucleotides line up with TRBD1. This CDR3 spans 15 amino acids. Germline V gives CDR1 LGHNT, CDR2 FRNRAP. The J segment lost 6 bases and the V segment lost 4 bases, leaving 7 bases of the junction unmatched. CDR3 region: CASGSGTGKGQPQHF. The DNA for the CDR3 is TGTGCTAGTGGTTCTGGGACAGGGAAGGGTCAGCCCCAGCATTTT.

This clone has only a few counts. The V call is TRBV30, the J call TRBJ1-1, with D maybe TRBD1 (6 bases). Per the germline V gene, CDR1 is GTSNPN and CDR2 is SVGIG (reference sequence). The CDR3 contains 14 residues. V gave up 1 base and J gave up 1 base, with 10 bases separating them. CDR3 sequence (DNA): TGTGCCTGGAGTGCTTACAGGGAGAACACTGAAGCTTTCTTT. Translating it yields CAWSAYRENTEAFF.

J is TRBJ1-2 and V is TRBV29-1; TRBD1 might be the D (6 bases). Deletions cut 4 bases from V and 0 bases from J, with 18 bases between. The CDR3 is 16 amino acids. The germline V gene has CDR1 SQVTM and CDR2 ANQGSEA. The CDR3 sequence is CSVAPGHGIPNYGYTF. Here the CDR3 DNA reads TGCAGCGTTGCGCCGGGACACGGGATCCCTAACTATGGCTACACCTTC.